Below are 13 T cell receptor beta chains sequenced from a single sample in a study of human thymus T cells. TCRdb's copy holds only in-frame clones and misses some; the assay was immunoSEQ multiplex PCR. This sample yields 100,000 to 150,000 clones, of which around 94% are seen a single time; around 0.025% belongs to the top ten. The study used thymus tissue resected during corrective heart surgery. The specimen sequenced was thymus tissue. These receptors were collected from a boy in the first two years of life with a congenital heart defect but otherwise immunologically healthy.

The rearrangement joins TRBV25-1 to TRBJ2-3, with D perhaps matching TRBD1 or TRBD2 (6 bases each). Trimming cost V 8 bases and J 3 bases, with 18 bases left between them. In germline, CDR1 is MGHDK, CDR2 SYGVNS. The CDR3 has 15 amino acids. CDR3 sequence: CASGSGDTGTDTQYF. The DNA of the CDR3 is TGTGCCAGCGGCTCGGGGGACACGGGGACAGATACGCAGTATTTT. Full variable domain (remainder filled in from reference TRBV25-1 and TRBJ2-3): EADIYQTPRYLVIGTGKKITLECSQTMGHDKMYWYQQDPGMELHLIHYSYGVNSTEKGDLSSESTVSRIRTEHFPLTLESARPSHTSQYLCASGSGDTGTDTQYFGPGTRLTVL.

CDR3 protein: CASSQDTFDGYTF. The CDR3 DNA is TGCGCCAGCAGCCAAGATACCTTTGATGGCTACACCTTC. The rearrangement uses TRBV4-3 and TRBJ1-2, with no clear D. CDR1 is LGHNA, CDR2 YSLEER, per germline. The CDR3 extends over 13 amino acids. V dropped 0 bases and J dropped 6 bases, with 8 bases sitting between them.

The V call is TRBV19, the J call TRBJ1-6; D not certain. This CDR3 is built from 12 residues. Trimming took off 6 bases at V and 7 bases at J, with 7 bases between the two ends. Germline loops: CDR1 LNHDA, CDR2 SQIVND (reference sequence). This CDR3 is CASSTPNSPLHF. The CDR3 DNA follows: TGTGCCAGTAGCACACCAAATTCACCCCTCCACTTT.

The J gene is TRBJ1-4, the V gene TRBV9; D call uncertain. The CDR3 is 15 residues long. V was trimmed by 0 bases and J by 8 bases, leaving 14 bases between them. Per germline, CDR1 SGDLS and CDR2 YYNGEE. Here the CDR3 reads CASSVEGRGWEKLFF. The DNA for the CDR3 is TGTGCCAGCAGCGTAGAGGGTCGAGGGTGGGAAAAACTGTTTTTT. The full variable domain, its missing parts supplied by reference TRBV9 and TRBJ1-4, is DSGVTQTPKHLITATGQRVTLRCSPRSGDLSVYWYQQSLDQGLQFLIQYYNGEERAKGNILERFSAQQFPDLHSELNLSSLELGDSALYFCASSVEGRGWEKLFFGSGTQLSVL.

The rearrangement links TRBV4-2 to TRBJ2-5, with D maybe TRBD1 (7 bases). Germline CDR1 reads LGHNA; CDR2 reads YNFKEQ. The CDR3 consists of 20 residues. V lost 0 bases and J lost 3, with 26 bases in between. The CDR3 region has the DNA TGTGCCAGCAGCCAAGATACCACCCCTCAGGGGGGAGGCCCAAAAGAGACCCAGTACTTC. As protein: CASSQDTTPQGGGPKETQYF.

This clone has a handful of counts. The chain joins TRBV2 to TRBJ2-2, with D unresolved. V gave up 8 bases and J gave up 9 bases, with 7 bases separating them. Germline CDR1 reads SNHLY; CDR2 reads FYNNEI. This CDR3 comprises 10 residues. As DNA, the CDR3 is TGTGCCAGCGAAGCGCGGGAGCTGTTTTTT. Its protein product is CASEARELFF.

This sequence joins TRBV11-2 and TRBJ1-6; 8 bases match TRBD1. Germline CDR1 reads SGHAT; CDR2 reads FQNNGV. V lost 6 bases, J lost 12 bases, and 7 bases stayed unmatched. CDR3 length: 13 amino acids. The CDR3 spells CASRSHTGGPLHF. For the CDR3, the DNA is TGTGCCAGCAGATCCCATACAGGGGGACCCCTCCACTTT.

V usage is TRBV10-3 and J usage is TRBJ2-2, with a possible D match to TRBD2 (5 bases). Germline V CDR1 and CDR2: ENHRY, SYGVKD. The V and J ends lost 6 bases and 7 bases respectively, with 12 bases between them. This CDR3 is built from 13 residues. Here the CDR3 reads CAIRATSYGELFF. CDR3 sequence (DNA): TGTGCCATCAGAGCAACTAGTTACGGGGAGCTGTTTTTT.

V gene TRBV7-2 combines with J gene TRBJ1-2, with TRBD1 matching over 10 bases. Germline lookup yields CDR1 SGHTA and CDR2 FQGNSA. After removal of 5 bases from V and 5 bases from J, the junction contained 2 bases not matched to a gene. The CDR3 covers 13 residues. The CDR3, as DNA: TGTGCCAGCAGCCGACAGGGGGCATATGGCTACACCTTC. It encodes CASSRQGAYGYTF.

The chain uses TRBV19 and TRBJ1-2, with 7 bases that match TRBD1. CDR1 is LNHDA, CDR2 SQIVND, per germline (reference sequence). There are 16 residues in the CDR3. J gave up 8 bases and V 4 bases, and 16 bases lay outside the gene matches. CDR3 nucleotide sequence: TGTGCCAGTAGTACCCACCTAGGACAGGCGAGGGACGGCTACACCTTC. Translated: CASSTHLGQARDGYTF. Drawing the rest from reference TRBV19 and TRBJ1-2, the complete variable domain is DGGITQSPKYLFRKEGQNVTLSCEQNLNHDAMYWYRQDPGQGLRLIYYSQIVNDFQKGDIAEGYSVSREKKESFPLTVTSAQKNPTAFYLCASSTHLGQARDGYTFGSGTRLTVV.

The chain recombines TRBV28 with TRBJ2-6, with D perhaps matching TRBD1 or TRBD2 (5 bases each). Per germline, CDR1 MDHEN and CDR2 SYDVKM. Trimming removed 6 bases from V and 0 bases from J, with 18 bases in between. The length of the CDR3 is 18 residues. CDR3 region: CASSPGPGPSSGANVLTF. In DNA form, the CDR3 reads TGTGCCAGCAGCCCCGGACCGGGACCCAGCTCTGGGGCCAACGTCCTGACTTTC.

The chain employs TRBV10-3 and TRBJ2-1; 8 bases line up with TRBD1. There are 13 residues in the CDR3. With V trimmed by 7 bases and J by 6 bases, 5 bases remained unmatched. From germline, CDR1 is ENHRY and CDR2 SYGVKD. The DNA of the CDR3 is TGTGCCATCACCCGACAGGGGTCCAATGAGCAGTTCTTC. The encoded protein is CAITRQGSNEQFF.

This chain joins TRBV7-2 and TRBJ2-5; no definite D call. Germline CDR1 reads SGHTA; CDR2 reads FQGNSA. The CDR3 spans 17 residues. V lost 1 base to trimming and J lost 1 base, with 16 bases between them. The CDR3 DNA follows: TGTGCCAGCAGCTTAGTCCCGGATGGCCGCAGCCAAGAGACCCAGTACTTC. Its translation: CASSLVPDGRSQETQYF.